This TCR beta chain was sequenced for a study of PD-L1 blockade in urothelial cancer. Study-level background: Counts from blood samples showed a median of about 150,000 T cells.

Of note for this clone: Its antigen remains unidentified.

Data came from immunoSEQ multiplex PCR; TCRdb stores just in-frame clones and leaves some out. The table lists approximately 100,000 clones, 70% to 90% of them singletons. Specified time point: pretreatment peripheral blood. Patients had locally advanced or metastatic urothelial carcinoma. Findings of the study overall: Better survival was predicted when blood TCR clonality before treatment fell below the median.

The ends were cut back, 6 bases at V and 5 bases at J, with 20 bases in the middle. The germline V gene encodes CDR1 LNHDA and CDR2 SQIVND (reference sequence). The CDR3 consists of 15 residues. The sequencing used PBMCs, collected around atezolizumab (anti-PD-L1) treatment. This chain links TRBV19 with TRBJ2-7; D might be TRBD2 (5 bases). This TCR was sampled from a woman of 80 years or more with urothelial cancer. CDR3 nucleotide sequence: TGTGCCAGTAGCATTGCGAGGGTCTCCCACCACGAGCAGTACTTC. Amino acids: CASSIARVSHHEQYF.